This note documents a single T cell receptor beta chain sequence. What it binds is unknown. A much larger clone is a single base away; this may be a read error. These data belong to a study of human T cells and chemical hapten exposure. Across the study: Women made up most patients, who had alopecia areata, totalis or universalis.

Germline loops: CDR1 DFQATT, CDR2 SNEGSKA (reference sequence). Between the trimmed V and J ends, which lost 8 bases and 1 base, there was a span of 20 bases. The CDR3 loop spans 15 amino acids. Overall study results and limits: Expanded TCRs grouped into significantly more large CDR3 similarity clusters than controls produced. Patch test scores rose with PT1 expanded TCR counts, a positive correlation.

Indicated time point: pre-sensitization, week 0. Treatment described: therapeutic diphenylcyclopropenone sensitization with weekly scalp DPC. Unique molecular identifiers were attached to individual cDNA molecules within the library. A single record per CDR3 protein comes from TCRdb applying MiXCR to the RACE reads. The data show over 30,000 distinct CDR3 sequences, with about 7.4% seen just once and over 1% held by the top ten. The chain joins TRBV20-1 to TRBJ1-1, with a weak D call TRBD1 (6 bases). The sequenced sample was whole blood, obtained in connection with sensitization to the hapten diphenylcyclopropenone (DPC). This receptor was taken from a woman aged 45 to 65 with alopecia areata. Some clones in this sample may be carry-over from other donors' samples. CDR3 bases: TGCAGTACTACTCCCCCCCGGGGGGCGAACACTGAAGCTTTCTTT. Protein sequence: CSTTPPRGANTEAFF.